Below are 13 T cell receptor beta chains sequenced from a single sample in a study of cytomegalovirus exposure and HLA in healthy donors. Profiled with immunoSEQ multiplex PCR; TCRdb holds only in-frame clones, not every one. The sample records fewer than 120,000 clones, roughly nine tenths being singletons. The sample was PBMCs. These receptors were taken from a woman aged 18-30 years in good health and CMV-seronegative.

This chain links TRBV27 with TRBJ2-5; TRBD1 agrees at 8 bases. CDR3 length: 15 amino acids. Looked up from germline, CDR1 is MNHEY and CDR2 is SMNVEV (reference sequence). The J segment lost 4 bases and the V segment lost 4 bases, leaving 8 bases of the junction unmatched. CDR3 nucleotides: TGTGCCAGCAGTTGGACAGGGTCCGTCCCAGAGACCCAGTACTTC. Translated, it gives CASSWTGSVPETQYF.

This chain links TRBV5-4 with TRBJ2-2; 9 nucleotides agree with TRBD1. This CDR3 comprises 16 residues. CDR1 is SGHNT, CDR2 YYREEE, per germline (reference sequence). Trimming at V came to 4 bases and at J to 6 bases, leaving 10 bases not matched to a gene. CDR3: CASSQGQGGGPGELFF. DNA of the CDR3: TGTGCCAGCAGCCAGGGACAGGGAGGGGGTCCCGGGGAGCTGTTTTTT.

The chain combines TRBV15 with TRBJ2-7; tentatively, D is TRBD2 (7 bases). The CDR3 contains 15 residues. V dropped 5 bases and J dropped 5 bases, with 19 bases sitting between them. Per germline, CDR1 LNHNV and CDR2 YYDKDF (reference sequence). Here the CDR3 reads CATSGSQGAGNEQYF. DNA of the CDR3: TGTGCCACCAGCGGATCACAGGGAGCGGGAAACGAGCAGTACTTC.

The CDR3 coding sequence is TGTGCCAGCAGTGACGATGGGACAGGGGGCGACGAGCAGTACTTC. Protein: CASSDDGTGGDEQYF. The chain links TRBV6-6 to TRBJ2-7; 12 bases match TRBD1. Germline CDR1 reads MNHNY; CDR2 reads SVGAGI (reference sequence). V lost 5 bases, J lost 5 bases, and 7 bases stayed unmatched. The CDR3 sequence is 15 residues long.

This clone showed up just a few times. V gene TRBV7-9 combines with J gene TRBJ1-2, with 10 bases that match TRBD1. Germline values: CDR1 SEHNR, CDR2 FQNEAQ (reference sequence). This CDR3 has 15 amino acids. Germline trimming cut 5 bases from V and 4 bases from J; bases unmatched to any gene: 7. This CDR3 is CASSPTGQGGYGYTF. The CDR3 bases are TGTGCCAGCAGCCCAACAGGACAGGGGGGCTATGGCTACACCTTC.

This chain joins TRBV19 and TRBJ1-5, with 8 bases identical to TRBD1. Per germline, CDR1 LNHDA and CDR2 SQIVND (reference sequence). This CDR3 spans 16 amino acids. Germline trimming cut 2 bases from V and 0 bases from J; bases unmatched to any gene: 3. This CDR3 reads CASSITTGGSNQPQHF. The CDR3 DNA is TGTGCCAGTAGTATAACCACAGGGGGTAGCAATCAGCCCCAGCATTTT.

This chain joins TRBV19 and TRBJ2-7; the match to TRBD1 covers 7 bases. The germline gives CDR1 LNHDA, CDR2 SQIVND (reference sequence). CDR3 length equals 14 residues. The V segment lost 4 bases and the J segment 3 bases; nucleotides outside the gene matches: 6. The CDR3 bases are TGTGCCAGTAGTACAGGGACAGACCTCTACGAGCAGTACTTC. This encodes CASSTGTDLYEQYF.

The sample holds a few counts of this clone. The V gene is TRBV5-5, the J gene TRBJ2-7; possible D gene TRBD1, 6 bases. V was clipped by 4 bases and J by 0 bases, with 14 bases between them. This CDR3 is built from 15 residues. The germline V gene has CDR1 SGHKS and CDR2 YYEKEE (reference sequence). CDR3 amino acids: CASSVQGTSSYEQYF. In nucleotides, the CDR3 is TGTGCCAGCAGCGTACAGGGTACCAGCTCCTACGAGCAGTACTTC.

This chain joins TRBV7-9 and TRBJ1-4, with D possibly TRBD1 on 5 matching bases. Trimming left V 5 bases short and J 8 bases short, with 18 bases between. This CDR3 is built from 15 residues. CDR1 and CDR2 from the germline V gene are SEHNR and FQNEAQ (reference sequence). The CDR3 reads CASSRGAGREEKLFF. CDR3 coding DNA: TGTGCCAGCAGCAGAGGGGCGGGACGGGAGGAAAAACTGTTTTTT.

This chain connects TRBV6-1 to TRBJ2-1; the D is unclear. Deletions cut 6 bases from V and 1 base from J, with 7 bases between. Per germline, CDR1 MNHNS and CDR2 SASEGT. CDR3 length equals 13 residues. In DNA, the CDR3 is TGTGCCAGCAGGGTAACTTCCTACAATGAGCAGTTCTTC. Residues: CASRVTSYNEQFF.

This chain connects TRBV5-1 to TRBJ1-2; the D gene is possibly TRBD1 (5 bases). Trimming stripped 0 bases from V and 2 bases from J, with 5 bases between. Germline loops: CDR1 SGHRS, CDR2 YFSETQ. The CDR3 has 13 residues. The CDR3 DNA sequence: TGCGCCAGCAGCTTGGACAGGAACTATGGCTACACCTTC. This encodes CASSLDRNYGYTF.

The chain combines TRBV4-2 with TRBJ2-7, with D perhaps TRBD1 (7 bases). The CDR3 sequence is 15 residues long. CDR1 and CDR2 from the germline V gene are LGHNA and YNFKEQ. Trimming stripped 0 bases from V and 2 bases from J, with 11 bases between. The CDR3 nucleotides are TGTGCCAGCAGCCAAGATACCAGGGGGGCCTACGAGCAGTACTTC. This gives the protein CASSQDTRGAYEQYF.

The chain joins TRBV10-2 to TRBJ2-3; 9 nucleotides line up with TRBD2. Germline CDR1 and CDR2: WSHSY and SAAADI. The CDR3 consists of 15 residues. V gave up 6 bases and J gave up 1 base; unmatched junction bases: 5. The DNA of the CDR3 is TGCGCCAGCAGGGATCAGCGGGAGGGCACAGATACGCAGTATTTT. It translates to CASRDQREGTDTQYF.